These 20 T cell receptor beta chains originate from one sample sequenced in a study of blood T cell repertoires in COVID-19. Assay used: immunoSEQ multiplex PCR; TCRdb lists only in-frame clones, some missing. This sample carries under 300,000 clones, roughly nine tenths of them seen once, and the ten largest clones take approximately 12%. Sequencing was done on a sample of peripheral blood. The source of these receptors is a woman in her 30s with COVID-19, enrolled during active disease.

This clone was seen just once. The chain joins TRBV25-1 to TRBJ2-7; 9 nucleotides align to TRBD1. Losses at the gene ends were 5 bases for V and 7 bases for J; bases not matched to a gene: 12. The CDR3 runs 15 residues. Germline assignment: CDR1 MGHDK and CDR2 SYGVNS. The CDR3 DNA follows: TGTGCCAGCAGTAACCACGGGACAGGGTGGAATGAGCAGTACTTC. Protein: CASSNHGTGWNEQYF.

This chain connects TRBV19 to TRBJ1-2, with D possibly TRBD1 on 6 matching bases. From germline, CDR1 is LNHDA and CDR2 SQIVND (reference sequence). V was pared by 10 bases and J by 5 bases, with 23 bases between. The CDR3 runs to 15 residues. Here the CDR3 reads CATGALSGTFYGYTF. In nucleotides, the CDR3 is TGTGCCACCGGAGCCCTTTCCGGGACATTTTATGGCTACACCTTC.

The V gene is TRBV27, the J gene TRBJ2-3, with 8 bases lining up with TRBD1. The germline V gene encodes CDR1 MNHEY and CDR2 SMNVEV (reference sequence). The junction had 4 bases not matched to a gene; V was cut back by 7 bases and J by 1 base. This CDR3 has 14 residues. The CDR3, as DNA: TGTGCCAGCATCCGGACAGGGCGCACAGATACGCAGTATTTT. Amino acid sequence: CASIRTGRTDTQYF.

The table lists this clone with a count of one. V usage is TRBV6-5 and J usage is TRBJ2-5; 9 bases are a match to TRBD1. The CDR3 has 15 amino acids. The germline CDR1 and CDR2 sequences are MNHEY and SVGAGI. V was clipped by 2 bases and J by 4 bases; unmatched bases: 5. CDR3 loop: CASSYGGTGRETQYF. The DNA for the CDR3 is TGTGCCAGCAGTTACGGTGGGACAGGGCGAGAGACCCAGTACTTC.

The gene calls are TRBV27 and TRBJ2-1, with a weak D call TRBD1 (5 bases). V lost 2 bases and J lost 6, with 17 bases in between. CDR3 length equals 16 residues. Germline V lookup: CDR1 MNHEY, CDR2 SMNVEV (reference sequence). The CDR3 loop reads CASSLQGLELPNEQFF. The CDR3 region has the DNA TGTGCCAGCAGTTTACAGGGATTAGAACTTCCCAATGAGCAGTTCTTC.

DNA of the CDR3: TGTGCCCTAGGGGAAGGGGGCACTGAAGCTTTCTTT. It yields the protein CALGEGGTEAFF. The genes are TRBV7-9 and TRBJ1-1; weak D call: TRBD1 (6 bases). Germline assignment: CDR1 SEHNR and CDR2 FQNEAQ (reference sequence). The CDR3 consists of 12 residues. Trimming removed 11 bases at V and 4 bases at J, with 14 bases between.

V usage is TRBV2 and J usage is TRBJ1-6, with D maybe TRBD1 (6 bases). CDR3 size: 14 residues. Per the germline V gene, CDR1 is SNHLY and CDR2 is FYNNEI. V gave up 6 bases and J gave up 1 base, with 7 bases separating them. The CDR3 DNA is TGTGCCAGCAGACAGGGATCCTATAATTCACCCCTCCACTTT. Protein sequence: CASRQGSYNSPLHF.

The rearrangement uses TRBV13 and TRBJ2-7; 9 bases match TRBD1. The junction had 11 bases not matched to a gene; V was cut back by 4 bases and J by 7 bases. CDR3 length: 15 residues. Germline CDR1 and CDR2: PRHDT and FYEKMQ (reference sequence). The CDR3 region is CASSYETGGGVEQYF. CDR3 DNA: TGTGCCAGCAGCTACGAGACAGGGGGTGGAGTGGAGCAGTACTTC.

This chain connects TRBV2 to TRBJ2-7; 10 positions match TRBD1. Looked up from germline, CDR1 is SNHLY and CDR2 is FYNNEI. V was pared by 3 bases and J by 4 bases, with 12 bases of the junction left unmatched. The CDR3 length is 17 residues. CDR3 sequence (DNA): TGTGCCAGCAGTGATCAGGGCCCGGGACAGGGGTGGTACGAGCAGTACTTC. This encodes CASSDQGPGQGWYEQYF. The whole variable domain, remainder taken from reference TRBV2 and TRBJ2-7, is EPEVTQTPSHQVTQMGQEVILRCVPISNHLYFYWYRQILGQKVEFLVSFYNNEISEKSEIFDDQFSVERPDGSNFTLKIRSTKLEDSAMYFCASSDQGPGQGWYEQYFGPGTRLTVT.

The chain recombines TRBV18 with TRBJ2-5; 7 nucleotides agree with TRBD2. This CDR3 contains 14 residues. Looked up from germline, CDR1 is KGHSH and CDR2 is LQKENI. With V trimmed by 3 bases and J by 4 bases, 5 bases remained unmatched. CDR3 sequence (DNA): TGTGCCAGCTCACCCCTAGGGAGGGGAGAGACCCAGTACTTC. It translates to CASSPLGRGETQYF.

This clone appeared a single time. In DNA form, the CDR3 reads TGTGCCAGCAGTTCACCGGGACAGCATCGGTCCCCGTTCTTC. Its protein is CASSSPGQHRSPFF. The chain is built from TRBV6-5 and TRBJ2-1; 7 nucleotides match TRBD1. The germline gives CDR1 MNHEY, CDR2 SVGAGI. The CDR3 spans 14 residues. V shed 4 bases, J shed 15 bases, and the junction held 15 bases outside the gene matches.

The genes are TRBV7-9 and TRBJ2-3; 10 bases are shared with TRBD2. From germline, CDR1 is SEHNR and CDR2 FQNEAQ (reference sequence). J was trimmed by 5 bases and V by 5 bases; bases with no gene match: 7. CDR3 length: 15 residues. This CDR3 is CASSPKGTSVDTQYF. CDR3 in DNA: TGTGCCAGCAGCCCCAAGGGGACTAGCGTAGATACGCAGTATTTT.

In the case of this clone: The junction departs from germline at one end; a sequencing error may be responsible. V usage is TRBV19 and J usage is TRBJ1-4; D is unclear. The DNA end favors TRBJ2-2, so the J call may be wrong. CDR1 is LNHDA, CDR2 SQIVND, per germline (reference sequence). This CDR3 has 10 amino acids. The CDR3 reads CASRIVELFF. CDR3 nucleotides: TGTGCCAGTAGGATAGTGGAGCTGTTTTTT.

V usage is TRBV19 and J usage is TRBJ2-1; D possibly corresponds to TRBD2 (6 bases). The CDR3 has 15 residues. Trimming took 3 bases from V and 3 from J, leaving 12 bases between them. The germline CDR1 and CDR2 sequences are LNHDA and SQIVND (reference sequence). For the CDR3, the DNA is TGTGCCAGTAGTATCGGGGGACCGGGCTACAATGAGCAGTTCTTC. Its protein product is CASSIGGPGYNEQFF.

The chain couples TRBV18 to TRBJ1-2; the D gene is possibly TRBD1 (5 bases). Germline loops: CDR1 KGHSH, CDR2 LQKENI. This CDR3 spans 14 amino acids. Trimming left V 5 bases short and J 4 bases short, with 14 bases between. The CDR3 nucleotides are TGTGCCAGCTCAAAAGGACAAGAAAGCTATGGCTACACCTTC. This sequence encodes CASSKGQESYGYTF.

V usage is TRBV4-1 and J usage is TRBJ2-7; D possibly corresponds to TRBD2 (6 bases). The V gene's germline CDR1 is MGHRA and CDR2 YSYEKL. This CDR3 has 16 amino acids. Trimming left V 4 bases short and J 0 bases short, with 16 bases between. The CDR3 here is CASSPLVAASSYEQYF. In DNA form, the CDR3 reads TGCGCCAGCAGCCCCCTGGTAGCGGCGAGCTCCTACGAGCAGTACTTC.

The V call is TRBV3-1 (or the pseudogene TRBV3-2), the J call TRBJ1-1; 10 bases line up with TRBD1. There are 15 residues in the CDR3. Germline CDR1 and CDR2: LGHDT and YNNKEL (reference sequence). Germline trimming cut 3 bases from V and 3 bases from J; bases unmatched to any gene: 4. The CDR3 coding sequence is TGTGCCAGCAGCCACCCCGGGACAGGGGACACTGAAGCTTTCTTT. It codes for CASSHPGTGDTEAFF.

This clone was detected only once. J is TRBJ2-2 and V is TRBV11-1, with a weak D call TRBD2 (6 bases). Trimming shortened V by 6 bases and J by 4 bases, and 12 bases separated the two germline ends. CDR1 SGHAT and CDR2 FQDESV come from the germline V gene (reference sequence). This CDR3 spans 14 amino acids. CDR3 DNA sequence: TGTGCCAGCAGGCTGGGGGGTTCCACCGGGGAGCTGTTTTTT. This sequence encodes CASRLGGSTGELFF.

The CDR3 DNA reads TGTGCCAGCAGCTTGGGGACTAGCGCTACGCAGTATTTT. Translation gives CASSLGTSATQYF. V and J are TRBV5-5 and TRBJ2-3; 9 bases align to TRBD2. Losses at the gene ends were 0 bases for V and 8 bases for J; bases not matched to a gene: 1. Germline CDR1 is SGHKS and CDR2 is YYEKEE (reference sequence). The CDR3 totals 13 residues.

This clone was detected a few times. The chain combines TRBV19 with TRBJ2-3, with 8 nucleotides matching TRBD2. The trim removed 5 bases at V and 6 bases at J, leaving 13 bases unmatched. CDR3 length equals 16 residues. Germline V gives CDR1 LNHDA, CDR2 SQIVND (reference sequence). CDR3 bases: TGTGCCAGTAGTCTCCGGGGGGGACTTCTGCGGGATACGCAGTATTTT. The encoded protein is CASSLRGGLLRDTQYF.